The 32 T cell receptor beta chains below come from one sample, sequenced in a study of CD8 T cells in Susac syndrome. After extraction with the RNeasy kit, about 0.5 to 1 ug of the RNA was reverse transcribed using random hexamers. MiXCR, run by TCRdb on the immunoSEQ multiplex PCR reads, gives a single entry per CDR3 protein. The data contain hundreds of thousands of distinct CDR3 sequences, more than 85% of them seen just once; the ten biggest clones take up approximately 0.081%. The material sequenced was CD4+ T cells from PBMCs. These TCRs come from a human donor with multiple sclerosis.

This chain links TRBV7-9 with TRBJ1-1; D call uncertain. Trimming removed 5 bases from V and 1 base from J, with 8 bases in between. Germline assignment: CDR1 SEHNR and CDR2 FQNEAQ (reference sequence). The CDR3 consists of 13 residues. CDR3 DNA: TGTGCCAGCAGCACGACTAGGAACACTGAAGCTTTCTTT. Translating it yields CASSTTRNTEAFF.

The chain employs TRBV27 and TRBJ1-1; tentatively, D is TRBD1 (6 bases). This CDR3 comprises 15 residues. From germline, CDR1 is MNHEY and CDR2 SMNVEV (reference sequence). Deletions cut 6 bases from V and 4 bases from J, with 18 bases between. Here the CDR3 reads CASSTAGALGTEAFF. CDR3 DNA sequence: TGTGCCAGCAGCACAGCGGGGGCGCTCGGCACTGAAGCTTTCTTT.

This chain joins TRBV7-9 and TRBJ2-1; D is possibly TRBD1 or TRBD2 (5 bases each). V lost 9 bases to trimming and J lost 6 bases, with 15 bases between them. This CDR3 is 13 amino acids long. In germline, CDR1 is SEHNR, CDR2 FQNEAQ (reference sequence). Here the CDR3 reads CARGTGTVNEQFF. DNA for the CDR3: TGTGCCAGGGGAACCGGGACGGTCAATGAGCAGTTCTTC.

This chain uses TRBV2 with TRBJ2-7; tentatively, D is TRBD2 (5 bases). V was clipped by 5 bases and J by 3 bases, with 14 bases between them. Per the germline V gene, CDR1 is SNHLY and CDR2 is FYNNEI. The CDR3 is 14 amino acids. The CDR3 here is CASSSRVGNYEQYF. The CDR3 DNA reads as TGTGCCAGCAGTTCGAGGGTCGGAAACTACGAGCAGTACTTC.

The gene calls are TRBV20-1 and TRBJ2-4; D is possibly TRBD2 (6 bases). The CDR3 is 15 amino acids. The germline CDR1 and CDR2 sequences are DFQATT and SNEGSKA (reference sequence). Trimming removed 3 bases at V and 0 bases at J, with 12 bases between. The CDR3 here is CSASGPGLAKNIQYF. The CDR3 nucleotides read TGCAGTGCTAGCGGGCCGGGACTAGCCAAAAACATTCAGTACTTC.

V is TRBV23-1 and J is TRBJ2-7, with D unclear. TRBV23-1 is classed as an ORF, of uncertain function. The V end was cut by 3 bases, the J end by 7 bases, with 13 bases between. The CDR3 contains 13 residues. CDR3 sequence: CASSQFRTLEQYF. In DNA, the CDR3 is TGCGCCAGCAGTCAGTTCAGAACCCTAGAGCAGTACTTC.

The rearrangement links TRBV9 to TRBJ2-7; D is perhaps TRBD2 (6 bases). The CDR3 contains 14 residues. Germline V gives CDR1 SGDLS, CDR2 YYNGEE. V lost 3 bases and J lost 0, with 10 bases in between. CDR3 nucleotide sequence: TGTGCCAGCAGCGATAGGGACTTCTCCTACGAGCAGTACTTC. This sequence encodes CASSDRDFSYEQYF.

About this clonotype: An end of the junction does not agree with germline; a read error may underlie this. This chain uses TRBV29-1 with TRBJ1-1; D not resolved. Germline V gene lookup returns CDR1 SQVTM and CDR2 ANQGSEA. CDR3 length: 11 amino acids. The CDR3: CSAERGSEAFF. CDR3 nucleotides: TGCAGCGCTGAAAGAGGGTCTGAAGCTTTCTTT.

The chain couples TRBV7-3 to TRBJ2-2; a weak D match, TRBD1 (5 bases). Germline-derived CDR1 and CDR2 are SGHTA and FQGTGA. This CDR3 region has 14 residues. Trimming left V 2 bases short and J 4 bases short, with 8 bases between. CDR3 DNA: TGTGCCAGCAGCTTACAAAGGGGCACCGGGGAGCTGTTTTTT. Translation gives CASSLQRGTGELFF.

The genes are TRBV30 and TRBJ1-4; D perhaps matches TRBD1 (6 bases). Germline CDR1 reads GTSNPN; CDR2 reads SVGIG (reference sequence). V dropped 1 base and J dropped 7 bases, with 16 bases sitting between them. This CDR3 region has 15 residues. CDR3 sequence: CAWSALQGRTEKLFF. CDR3 bases: TGTGCCTGGAGTGCCCTACAGGGAAGGACTGAAAAACTGTTTTTT.

V gene TRBV20-1 combines with J gene TRBJ2-1, with 10 positions matching TRBD2. V shed 3 bases, J shed 8 bases, and the junction held 7 bases outside the gene matches. CDR1 and CDR2 (germline): DFQATT, SNEGSKA (reference sequence). The CDR3 is 14 amino acids. The CDR3 DNA is TGCAGTGCTAGCATGGCTAGCGGGGGCTATGAGCAGTTCTTC. As protein: CSASMASGGYEQFF.

The chain employs TRBV6-1 and TRBJ1-1, with D hard to call. The CDR3 extends over 15 amino acids. V lost 2 bases and J lost 4, with 14 bases in between. Germline lookup yields CDR1 MNHNS and CDR2 SASEGT. CDR3 DNA sequence: TGTGCCAGCAGTGAACTATACGGGTTGGGCACTGAAGCTTTCTTT. Translating it yields CASSELYGLGTEAFF.

The chain links TRBV12-3 or TRBV12-4 to TRBJ2-1; 7 bases are a match to TRBD2. With 6 bases clipped from V and 7 bases from J, the junction kept 12 bases outside the gene matches. This CDR3 contains 15 residues. In nucleotides, the CDR3 is TGTGCCAGCAGCCCCTTGGGGGGGAGCCGTAATGAGCAGTTCTTC. Its protein is CASSPLGGSRNEQFF.

The table lists this clonotype with a few counts. The V and J genes are TRBV11-1 and TRBJ2-1; possible D gene TRBD2, 5 bases. The CDR3 covers 14 residues. Germline lookup yields CDR1 SGHAT and CDR2 FQDESV (reference sequence). V was trimmed by 5 bases and J by 3 bases, leaving 11 bases between them. The CDR3 coding sequence is TGTGCCAGCAGCCCCCCCGGGGACTACAATGAGCAGTTCTTC. Translation gives CASSPPGDYNEQFF.

The chain employs TRBV14 and TRBJ1-1; D ambiguous. The germline V gene has CDR1 SGHDN and CDR2 FVKESK. With 4 bases removed from V and 1 base from J, the gap between germline ends came to 10 bases. This CDR3 comprises 14 residues. CDR3 in DNA: TGTGCCAGCAGCCTTGTGCAAGGGAACACTGAAGCTTTCTTT. Its translation is CASSLVQGNTEAFF.

V usage is TRBV4-1 and J usage is TRBJ1-3; possible D gene TRBD1, 6 bases. Deletions cut 1 base from V and 1 base from J, with 11 bases between. Germline-derived CDR1 and CDR2 are MGHRA and YSYEKL. The CDR3 is 16 amino acids. The CDR3 is CASSQGTAYSGNTIYF. Here the CDR3 DNA reads TGCGCCAGCAGCCAAGGGACAGCCTATTCTGGAAACACCATATATTTT.

The chain joins TRBV15 to TRBJ2-2; D possibly corresponds to TRBD1 (5 bases). V was cut by 1 base and J by 6 bases, with 15 bases left in between. The CDR3 sequence is 16 residues long. CDR1 is LNHNV and CDR2 is YYDKDF in the germline V gene (reference sequence). Here the CDR3 reads CATSRGSGLMAGELFF. CDR3 DNA sequence: TGTGCCACCAGCAGAGGGTCAGGGTTGATGGCCGGGGAGCTGTTTTTT.

The chain joins TRBV30 to TRBJ1-4; unclear D gene. The CDR3 totals 14 residues. V lost 6 bases and J lost 5, with 16 bases in between. Germline V gene lookup returns CDR1 GTSNPN and CDR2 SVGIG (reference sequence). CDR3 amino acids: CACPNRGTNEKLFF. CDR3 bases: TGTGCCTGTCCAAACCGAGGCACCAATGAAAAACTGTTTTTT. The entire variable domain, with the rest obtained from reference TRBV30 and TRBJ1-4, is as follows: SQTIHQWPATLVQPVGSPLSLECTVEGTSNPNLYWYRQAAGRGLQLLFYSVGIGQISSEVPQNLSASRPQDRQFILSSKKLLLSDSGFYLCACPNRGTNEKLFFGSGTQLSVL.

The chain carries TRBV28 and TRBJ2-1, with D perhaps assigned TRBD1 or TRBD2 (5 bases each). The length of the CDR3 is 15 residues. With 8 bases removed from V and 2 bases from J, the gap between germline ends came to 16 bases. The V gene's germline CDR1 is MDHEN and CDR2 SYDVKM. CDR3 loop: CASPPRDGTYNEQFF. In DNA form, the CDR3 reads TGTGCCAGCCCCCCCCGGGACGGAACCTACAATGAGCAGTTCTTC. Looking up the rest from reference TRBV28 and TRBJ2-1 gives the full variable domain: DVKVTQSSRYLVKRTGEKVFLECVQDMDHENMFWYRQDPGLGLRLIYFSYDVKMKEKGDIPEGYSVSREKKERFSLILESASTNQTSMYLCASPPRDGTYNEQFFGPGTRLTVL.

V and J are TRBV29-1 and TRBJ1-1, with D unclear. The CDR3 extends over 12 amino acids. V shed 4 bases and J shed 1 base, with 7 bases lying between them. Germline lookup yields CDR1 SQVTM and CDR2 ANQGSEA. Written as DNA, the CDR3 is TGCAGCGTTGGATCCTCGAACACTGAAGCTTTCTTT. As protein: CSVGSSNTEAFF.

The rearrangement links TRBV19 to TRBJ1-2, with D tentatively TRBD1 (5 bases). The germline V gene encodes CDR1 LNHDA and CDR2 SQIVND (reference sequence). The length of the CDR3 is 14 residues. V lost 5 bases to trimming and J lost 0 bases, with 10 bases between them. The CDR3 loop is CASSLGVANYGYTF. DNA for the CDR3: TGTGCCAGTAGTCTGGGGGTAGCTAACTATGGCTACACCTTC. The entire variable domain, with the rest obtained from reference TRBV19 and TRBJ1-2, is as follows: DGGITQSPKYLFRKEGQNVTLSCEQNLNHDAMYWYRQDPGQGLRLIYYSQIVNDFQKGDIAEGYSVSREKKESFPLTVTSAQKNPTAFYLCASSLGVANYGYTFGSGTRLTVV.

The chain links TRBV4-1 to TRBJ2-7; D not resolved. V shed 0 bases and J shed 6 bases, with 3 bases lying between them. Germline V lookup: CDR1 MGHRA, CDR2 YSYEKL. The CDR3 is 11 residues long. The CDR3 region has the DNA TGCGCCAGCAGCCAAGATCCCGAGCAGTACGTC. This gives the protein CASSQDPEQYV.

The DNA of the CDR3 is TGTGCCAGCAGCCAAGGACTAGCGGGGTCCGGCACAGATACGCAGTATTTT. Translating it yields CASSQGLAGSGTDTQYF. The chain joins TRBV4-2 to TRBJ2-3; 11 positions agree with TRBD2. CDR1 and CDR2 (germline): LGHNA, YNFKEQ. The length of the CDR3 is 17 residues. V shed 1 base, J shed 1 base, and the junction held 4 bases outside the gene matches.

The genes are TRBV2 and TRBJ1-2, with no clear D. The CDR3 loop spans 17 amino acids. Trimming cost V 7 bases and J 4 bases, with 25 bases left between them. The germline CDR1 and CDR2 sequences are SNHLY and FYNNEI. The CDR3 spells CASKEEEWRATLYGYTF. Here the CDR3 DNA reads TGTGCCAGCAAGGAGGAGGAGTGGAGGGCAACCCTCTATGGCTACACCTTC.

This clonotype was seen only a few times. The rearrangement links TRBV30 to TRBJ2-5; tentative D call: TRBD1 (5 bases). Trimming shortened V by 4 bases and J by 2 bases, and 17 bases separated the two germline ends. Germline-derived CDR1 and CDR2 are GTSNPN and SVGIG (reference sequence). The CDR3 has 15 residues. DNA for the CDR3: TGTGCCTGGACTTCCGGCAGGGCAGAGCAAGAGACCCAGTACTTC. It translates to CAWTSGRAEQETQYF.

This chain connects TRBV7-8 to TRBJ2-7, with D perhaps TRBD1 (6 bases). Germline V gene sequence: CDR1 SGHVS, CDR2 FQNEAQ. V was trimmed by 7 bases and J by 3 bases, leaving 10 bases between them. This CDR3 is 12 amino acids long. The CDR3 sequence: CASMGDIYEQYV. CDR3 nucleotide sequence: TGTGCCAGCATGGGGGACATCTACGAGCAGTACGTC.

The chain couples TRBV29-1 to TRBJ1-1; 8 positions agree with TRBD1. The CDR3 totals 11 residues. Unmatched junction bases numbered 4, after V lost 7 bases and J lost 6 bases. Per germline, CDR1 SQVTM and CDR2 ANQGSEA. The CDR3 loop reads CSGDRGPEAFF. The CDR3, as DNA: TGCAGCGGCGACAGGGGTCCTGAAGCTTTCTTT. Complete variable domain (other parts from reference TRBV29-1 and TRBJ1-1): SAVISQKPSRDICQRGTSLTIQCQVDSQVTMMFWYRQQPGQSLTLIATANQGSEATYESGFVIDKFPISRPNLTFSTLTVSNMSPEDSSIYLCSGDRGPEAFFGQGTRLTVV.

This chain links TRBV13 with TRBJ2-5, with D unresolved. Germline-derived CDR1 and CDR2 are PRHDT and FYEKMQ (reference sequence). This CDR3 is built from 14 residues. Between the trimmed V and J ends, which lost 2 bases and 5 bases, there was a span of 12 bases. CDR3 DNA sequence: TGTGCCAGCAGCTTAAAGTCCAGTGCGGAGACCCAGTACTTC. Its protein product is CASSLKSSAETQYF.

The CDR3 region is CASCRGVGNSPLHF. CDR3 nucleotide sequence: TGTGCCAGCTGCCGGGGGGTTGGTAATTCACCCCTCCACTTT. The V gene is TRBV27, the J gene TRBJ1-6; the D gene is possibly TRBD1 (5 bases). With 8 bases removed from V and 6 bases from J, the gap between germline ends came to 14 bases. Germline-derived CDR1 and CDR2 are MNHEY and SMNVEV (reference sequence). The CDR3 totals 14 residues.

The rearrangement joins TRBV6-6 to TRBJ2-2; no reliable D call. V lost 9 bases, J lost 1 base, and 9 bases lay in between. Per the germline V gene, CDR1 is MNHNY and CDR2 is SVGAGI (reference sequence). The CDR3 has 13 amino acids. The CDR3 DNA reads TGTGCCAGTGGACGGTTGAACACCGGGGAGCTGTTTTTT. As protein: CASGRLNTGELFF.

The CDR3 protein is CSAPPGGPRETQYF. For the CDR3, the DNA is TGCAGTGCTCCACCGGGGGGGCCTAGGGAGACCCAGTACTTC. The rearrangement joins TRBV20-1 to TRBJ2-5, with TRBD2 matching 8 bases. Trimming cost V 5 bases and J 5 bases; bases outside gene matches: 10. The CDR3 extends over 14 amino acids. Germline V gene lookup returns CDR1 DFQATT and CDR2 SNEGSKA (reference sequence).

This clonotype was counted a few times. V is TRBV30 and J is TRBJ1-1; D perhaps matches TRBD1 (5 bases). V was pared by 2 bases and J by 7 bases, with 11 bases between. The CDR3 is 12 amino acids. Looked up from germline, CDR1 is GTSNPN and CDR2 is SVGIG (reference sequence). Here the CDR3 reads CAWSRDGHEAFF. CDR3 DNA: TGTGCCTGGAGTCGGGACGGCCATGAAGCTTTCTTT.